Below are 30 T cell receptor beta chains sequenced from a single sample in a study of T cell responses to AZD1222 COVID-19 vaccine. Sequenced by immunoSEQ multiplex PCR; TCRdb stores in-frame clones only, minus some. The sample yields 150,000 or so clones, around nine tenths seen once. The sequenced sample was peripheral blood, obtained on day 0 of AZD1222 vaccination. These TCRs come from an adult in good health.

The V gene is TRBV19, the J gene TRBJ1-1; D ambiguous. Germline V gene data show CDR1 as LNHDA and CDR2 as SQIVND (reference sequence). CDR3 length: 13 residues. V gave up 3 bases and J gave up 4 bases, with 9 bases separating them. CDR3 coding DNA: TGTGCCAGTAGTATCAATGTGGGCACTGAAGCTTTCTTT. As protein: CASSINVGTEAFF.

This rearrangement joins TRBV5-4 to TRBJ1-2, with D perhaps matching TRBD1 (6 bases). The CDR3 is 15 amino acids. The V end was cut by 5 bases, the J end by 0 bases, with 14 bases between. The germline CDR1 and CDR2 sequences are SGHNT and YYREEE (reference sequence). CDR3 residues: CASSFLQGPNYGYTF. As DNA, the CDR3 is TGTGCCAGCAGTTTTCTACAGGGACCTAACTATGGCTACACCTTC.

V and J are TRBV2 and TRBJ1-1, with 10 positions matching TRBD1. The CDR3 sequence is 18 residues long. From germline, CDR1 is SNHLY and CDR2 FYNNEI. V shed 4 bases, J shed 0 bases, and the junction held 11 bases outside the gene matches. The CDR3 DNA sequence: TGTGCCAGCAGTGGACCGGACAGGGGGTCCCTCATGAACACTGAAGCTTTCTTT. It specifies CASSGPDRGSLMNTEAFF.

For this clone: Other nucleotide sequences in the sample specify the same CDR3. The chain has TRBV4-2 and TRBJ1-5; D gene uncertain. CDR3 size: 12 residues. CDR1 and CDR2 (germline): LGHNA, YNFKEQ. V dropped 1 base and J dropped 4 bases, with 2 bases sitting between them. CDR3 sequence: CASSQGNQPQHF. The CDR3 nucleotides read TGTGCCAGCAGCCAAGGTAATCAGCCCCAGCATTTT.

V gene TRBV18 combines with J gene TRBJ1-4; D gene uncertain. Trimming pared 4 bases from V and 4 bases from J, leaving 7 bases between. CDR3 length equals 13 residues. Germline assignment: CDR1 KGHSH and CDR2 LQKENI. CDR3: CASSQRSNEKLFF. DNA of the CDR3: TGTGCCAGCTCACAGCGGAGTAATGAAAAACTGTTTTTT.

This chain uses TRBV5-1 with TRBJ1-6; D is uncertain. Germline V gives CDR1 SGHRS, CDR2 YFSETQ. Trimming stripped 0 bases from V and 5 bases from J, with 9 bases between. This CDR3 spans 15 amino acids. The CDR3 nucleotides read TGCGCCAGCAGCTTGGCACCAGGTGATAATTCACCCCTCCACTTT. It is translated as CASSLAPGDNSPLHF.

V usage is TRBV6-5 and J usage is TRBJ1-1; D possibly corresponds to TRBD1 (5 bases). V was trimmed by 2 bases and J by 4 bases, leaving 17 bases between them. CDR1 MNHEY and CDR2 SVGAGI come from the germline V gene. The CDR3 loop spans 16 amino acids. This CDR3 reads CASSYRLVGGSTEAFF. Here the CDR3 DNA reads TGTGCCAGCAGTTACCGACTTGTGGGGGGATCCACTGAAGCTTTCTTT.

The chain is built from TRBV15 and TRBJ1-2, with a tentative D call TRBD1 (5 bases). The CDR3 extends over 15 amino acids. The V end was cut by 3 bases, the J end by 3 bases, with 14 bases between. Per germline, CDR1 LNHNV and CDR2 YYDKDF (reference sequence). The CDR3 loop reads CATSSHLGGDYGYTF. The CDR3, as DNA: TGTGCCACCAGCAGCCACCTGGGAGGGGACTATGGCTACACCTTC. The full variable domain, completed using reference TRBV15 and TRBJ1-2, is DAMVIQNPRYQVTQFGKPVTLSCSQTLNHNVMYWYQQKSSQAPKLLFHYYDKDFNNEADTPDNFQSRRPNTSFCFLDIRSPGLGDTAMYLCATSSHLGGDYGYTFGSGTRLTVV.

The chain recombines TRBV7-9 with TRBJ2-1; no clear D. Germline V gene data show CDR1 as SEHNR and CDR2 as FQNEAQ (reference sequence). The germline V and J ends were trimmed by 1 base and 5 bases, with 9 bases remaining between them. CDR3 size: 14 residues. The CDR3 region is CASSLEELNNEQFF. CDR3 DNA: TGTGCCAGCAGCTTAGAAGAATTGAACAATGAGCAGTTCTTC.

CDR3 in amino acids: CASSTTRGNQPQHF. The CDR3 DNA reads as TGTGCCAGCAGTACAACGCGGGGGAATCAGCCCCAGCATTTT. The chain carries TRBV6-5 and TRBJ1-5, with D possibly matching TRBD1 (5 bases). Deletions cut 5 bases from V and 4 bases from J, with 12 bases between. Germline CDR1 and CDR2: MNHEY and SVGAGI. This CDR3 has 14 amino acids.

The rearrangement uses TRBV7-9 and TRBJ2-1, with D maybe TRBD1 (6 bases). CDR3 length: 16 amino acids. From germline, CDR1 is SEHNR and CDR2 FQNEAQ (reference sequence). With 1 base removed from V and 7 bases from J, the gap between germline ends came to 17 bases. CDR3 bases: TGTGCCAGCAGCTTAGGGGGGACAAGAAGCGTGAATGAGCAGTTCTTC. Residues: CASSLGGTRSVNEQFF.

The J gene is TRBJ2-7, the V gene TRBV5-1; either TRBD1 or TRBD2 may fit D (5 bases each). CDR1 and CDR2 (germline): SGHRS, YFSETQ. Trimming pared 0 bases from V and 2 bases from J, leaving 12 bases between. The CDR3 is 15 amino acids. The CDR3 coding sequence is TGCGCCAGCAGCTTGGACACCGGGACGACCTACGAGCAGTACTTC. Translated, it gives CASSLDTGTTYEQYF.

V gene TRBV12-3 or TRBV12-4 combines with J gene TRBJ1-1; 10 nucleotides agree with TRBD1. With V trimmed by 7 bases and J by 4 bases, 3 bases remained unmatched. This CDR3 comprises 13 residues. CDR3 amino acids: CASTRTGGTEAFF. In nucleotides, the CDR3 is TGTGCCAGCACCAGGACAGGGGGCACTGAAGCTTTCTTT.

The gene calls are TRBV7-9 and TRBJ1-1; no definite D call. Deletions cut 4 bases from V and 0 bases from J, with 12 bases between. CDR1 and CDR2 (germline): SEHNR, FQNEAQ (reference sequence). The CDR3 runs 15 residues. The CDR3 region has the DNA TGTGCCAGCAGCTCCCAAACGGTATTGAACACTGAAGCTTTCTTT. Its protein is CASSSQTVLNTEAFF.

The chain joins TRBV3-1 (or the pseudogene TRBV3-2) to TRBJ1-6, with 8 bases fitting TRBD1. Germline V CDR1 and CDR2: LGHDT, YNNKEL (reference sequence). J gave up 5 bases and V 2 bases, and 2 bases lay outside the gene matches. The CDR3 is made up of 15 amino acids. The DNA for the CDR3 is TGTGCCAGCAGCCAACAGGGGGCTGATAATTCACCCCTCCACTTT. Amino acid sequence: CASSQQGADNSPLHF.

V usage is TRBV23-1 and J usage is TRBJ1-1; D remains unclear. TRBV23-1 is noted as an ORF with a role that remains uncertain. The V gene lost 0 bases and the J gene lost 1 base, with 9 bases spanning the gap. This CDR3 has 15 residues. The CDR3 region has the DNA TGCGCCAGCAGTCAATCACTAACTGAGAACACTGAAGCTTTCTTT. Amino acids: CASSQSLTENTEAFF.

This chain joins TRBV3-1 (or the pseudogene TRBV3-2) and TRBJ1-6; TRBD1 is a possible D gene (5 bases). Trimming took 0 bases from V and 9 from J, leaving 6 bases between them. The germline gives CDR1 LGHDT, CDR2 YNNKEL (reference sequence). The CDR3 spans 13 residues. CDR3 protein: CASSQEGGSPLHF. CDR3 nucleotides: TGTGCCAGCAGCCAAGAGGGGGGTTCACCCCTCCACTTT.

The rearrangement links TRBV2 to TRBJ1-5, with D perhaps matching TRBD1 (5 bases). CDR1 SNHLY and CDR2 FYNNEI come from the germline V gene. The CDR3 consists of 15 residues. V was cut by 0 bases and J by 1 base, with 7 bases left in between. The DNA of the CDR3 is TGTGCCAGCAGTGAAGCGGGACTAAGCAATCAGCCCCAGCATTTT. Translation: CASSEAGLSNQPQHF.

The chain carries TRBV18 and TRBJ1-1; D unresolved. V lost 4 bases, J lost 1 base, and 7 bases lay in between. The CDR3 is 13 residues long. Germline V gives CDR1 KGHSH, CDR2 LQKENI. The CDR3 DNA follows: TGTGCCAGCTCACAGTCCAGGAACACTGAAGCTTTCTTT. It codes for CASSQSRNTEAFF.

V and J are TRBV10-1 and TRBJ1-6; 9 bases agree with TRBD1. CDR3 length: 15 residues. Germline assignment: CDR1 WNHNN and CDR2 SYGVQD (reference sequence). V was clipped by 2 bases and J by 9 bases; unmatched bases: 5. Written as DNA, the CDR3 is TGCGCCAGCAGTGAGGACAGGGGGTATGTTTCACCCCTCCACTTT. Its protein is CASSEDRGYVSPLHF.

This clone was seen only once. The CDR3 is CASSIGVPDTEAFF. The CDR3 DNA sequence: TGTGCCAGTAGTATAGGTGTACCTGACACTGAAGCTTTCTTT. This sequence joins TRBV19 and TRBJ1-1; unclear D gene. Germline V lookup: CDR1 LNHDA, CDR2 SQIVND (reference sequence). CDR3 length: 14 amino acids. Trimming removed 1 base from V and 3 bases from J, with 9 bases in between.

This clone was recorded once. The chain couples TRBV30 to TRBJ2-1; possible D gene TRBD2, 5 bases. Germline CDR1 and CDR2: GTSNPN and SVGIG (reference sequence). CDR3 length equals 15 residues. V was shortened by 1 base and J by 10 bases, with 20 bases between the two germline ends. The CDR3 nucleotides read TGTGCCTGGAGTGGGGGAGCGGTGGGTTCCAGCGAGCAGTTCTTC. This gives the protein CAWSGGAVGSSEQFF.

The chain links TRBV27 to TRBJ2-1; 7 nucleotides match TRBD2. Trimming cost V 5 bases and J 1 base; bases outside gene matches: 8. Germline CDR1 and CDR2: MNHEY and SMNVEV (reference sequence). The CDR3 sequence is 16 residues long. The CDR3 DNA sequence: TGTGCCAGCAGTCCTATAGCGGGCCGATCCTACAATGAGCAGTTCTTC. It encodes CASSPIAGRSYNEQFF.

The chain uses TRBV27 and TRBJ2-7; 7 bases are shared with TRBD2. V was pared by 5 bases and J by 2 bases, with 6 bases of the junction left unmatched. The germline gives CDR1 MNHEY, CDR2 SMNVEV (reference sequence). There are 14 residues in the CDR3. In DNA, the CDR3 is TGTGCCAGCAGTAATAGACTAGCAGCCTACGAGCAGTACTTC. This encodes CASSNRLAAYEQYF.

The CDR3 coding sequence is TGTGCCAGCAGTGGAGGAGGGAATCAGCCCCAGCATTTT. Translation gives CASSGGGNQPQHF. This chain joins TRBV2 and TRBJ1-5; D is unresolved. Between the trimmed V and J ends, which lost 4 bases and 4 bases, there was a span of 8 bases. There are 13 residues in the CDR3. CDR1 and CDR2 from the germline V gene are SNHLY and FYNNEI.

The J gene is TRBJ2-2, the V gene TRBV7-8; either TRBD1 or TRBD2 may fit D (5 bases each). The CDR3 totals 16 residues. Trimming removed 7 bases at V and 1 base at J, with 16 bases between. CDR1 is SGHVS, CDR2 FQNEAQ, per germline. CDR3 sequence reads: CASTGLTARNTGELFF. CDR3 in DNA: TGTGCCAGCACGGGGCTGACAGCACGGAACACCGGGGAGCTGTTTTTT.

The chain has TRBV6-5 and TRBJ1-5; D gene uncertain. Trimming removed 6 bases from V and 7 bases from J, with 13 bases in between. CDR1 is MNHEY and CDR2 is SVGAGI in the germline V gene. The CDR3 totals 13 residues. The CDR3 DNA is TGTGCCAGCAGCTACGGGGTGGACCAGCCCCAGCATTTT. The encoded protein is CASSYGVDQPQHF.

The V gene is TRBV11-2, the J gene TRBJ2-7, with D possibly called TRBD1 or TRBD2 (5 bases each). Germline V gene lookup returns CDR1 SGHAT and CDR2 FQNNGV. The V and J ends lost 1 base and 3 bases respectively, with 16 bases between them. This CDR3 contains 16 residues. The CDR3 loop is CASSLATGRRFYEQYF. The CDR3 coding sequence is TGTGCCAGCAGCTTAGCGACGGGGCGCAGGTTCTACGAGCAGTACTTC. Variable domain in full (rest from reference TRBV11-2 and TRBJ2-7): EAGVAQSPRYKIIEKRQSVAFWCNPISGHATLYWYQQILGQGPKLLIQFQNNGVVDDSQLPKDRFSAERLKGVDSTLKIQPAKLEDSAVYLCASSLATGRRFYEQYFGPGTRLTVT.

This chain connects TRBV15 to TRBJ1-5; maybe TRBD1 (6 bases). The CDR3 is 15 amino acids. The V end was cut by 6 bases, the J end by 1 base, with 13 bases between. Germline CDR1 and CDR2: LNHNV and YYDKDF (reference sequence). CDR3 in DNA: TGTGCCACCAGAACCTCACAGGGAAGCAATCAGCCCCAGCATTTT. It yields the protein CATRTSQGSNQPQHF.

This clone showed up just once. The chain carries TRBV5-1 and TRBJ1-4; D call uncertain. Germline loops: CDR1 SGHRS, CDR2 YFSETQ. Trimming shortened V by 7 bases and J by 4 bases, and 23 bases separated the two germline ends. CDR3 length: 17 residues. Here the CDR3 reads CASALEVGVGYNEKLFF. CDR3 sequence (DNA): TGCGCCAGCGCCCTCGAAGTTGGTGTCGGGTATAATGAAAAACTGTTTTTT.